One T cell receptor (beta chain) is described in this entry. The record originates from a study of blood T cell repertoires in COVID-19. About the study: PBMCs, B-cell-depleted T cells, or T cells provided the cDNA or gDNA that made up the material.

Germline CDR1 is KGHSH and CDR2 is LQKENI. This CDR3 is 14 amino acids long. V dropped 5 bases and J dropped 4 bases, with 11 bases sitting between them. Per the authors' pipeline: Nucleated cell counts were estimated from reference gene primer amplification. Profiled with immunoSEQ multiplex PCR; TCRdb holds only in-frame clones, not every one. That table furnishes V, J and clone size, whereas the DNA furnished D and trimming. The sample has some 150,000 clones, about 90% seen once; the top ten hold more than 1.5%. The rearrangement links TRBV18 to TRBJ1-4; no clear D gene. This TCR was sampled from a woman aged 55-69 years with acute or convalescent COVID-19. The sequencing sample was made of peripheral blood. The CDR3 nucleotides read TGTGCCAGCTCAACCTCAGGTTTTAATGAAAAACTGTTTTTT. Its translation is CASSTSGFNEKLFF.